Below are 2 T cell receptor beta chains sequenced from a single sample in a study of identical twins. TCRdb called the 5' RACE reads again in MiXCR, with one record for every CDR3 protein. The sample has about 690,000 distinct CDR3 sequences, 21% seen once; the top ten hold roughly 4%. These records were also assigned to another study, of T cells expressing NK-cell markers.

The sample taken for sequencing was PBMCs. The receptors were sampled from a woman younger than 30 in good health.

The chain employs TRBV6-2 or TRBV6-3 and TRBJ2-1, with 8 bases identical to TRBD2. The CDR3 runs 17 residues. V lost 6 bases and J lost 7; bases outside the gene matches: 17. From germline, CDR1 is MNHEY and CDR2 SVGEGT. The CDR3: CASSLSGFGRANNEQFF. CDR3 DNA sequence: TGTGCCAGCAGCCTCTCAGGGTTCGGGAGGGCCAATAATGAGCAGTTCTTC.

CDR3 sequence: CSARPHSGTAYGYTF. The CDR3 DNA is TGCAGTGCTAGACCCCATTCAGGGACAGCCTATGGCTACACCTTC. V and J are TRBV20-1 and TRBJ1-2; 7 bases agree with TRBD1. CDR1 and CDR2 (germline): DFQATT, SNEGSKA (reference sequence). The CDR3 length is 15 residues. After removal of 2 bases from V and 4 bases from J, the junction contained 10 bases not matched to a gene.